The 31 T cell receptor beta chains below come from one sample, sequenced in a study of shared clonotypes between healthy human individuals. Produced via immunoSEQ multiplex PCR; TCRdb's table is partial and in-frame only. The sample yields approximately 460,000 clones, roughly 80% seen once. Sequencing was performed on PBMCs. These TCRs come from a woman between 40 and 55 years old in good health. Some clones in this sample may be carry-over from other donors' samples.

This clone was observed at least ten times. The chain joins TRBV7-2 to TRBJ2-5; no definite D call. The CDR3 loop spans 13 amino acids. With 1 base removed from V and 1 base from J, the gap between germline ends came to 4 bases. CDR1 SGHTA and CDR2 FQGNSA come from the germline V gene. This CDR3 is CASSLVLQETQYF. The CDR3, as DNA: TGTGCCAGCAGCTTAGTGCTCCAAGAGACCCAGTACTTC.

The chain employs TRBV7-2 and TRBJ1-2, with D perhaps TRBD1 (5 bases). The germline gives CDR1 SGHTA, CDR2 FQGNSA. With 5 bases removed from V and 4 bases from J, the gap between germline ends came to 17 bases. There are 15 residues in the CDR3. CDR3 amino acids: CASSPHSTASYGYTF. As DNA, the CDR3 is TGTGCCAGCAGCCCCCACTCGACAGCCTCCTATGGCTACACCTTC.

This rearrangement joins TRBV6-1 to TRBJ1-4; 8 nucleotides agree with TRBD1. Germline V gives CDR1 MNHNS, CDR2 SASEGT. V was clipped by 5 bases and J by 7 bases; unmatched bases: 9. The CDR3 has 15 amino acids. The CDR3 is CASSKMTGEGEKLFF. The DNA of the CDR3 is TGTGCCAGCAGTAAGATGACAGGGGAGGGTGAAAAACTGTTTTTT.

This chain uses TRBV4-2 with TRBJ2-7; 12 nucleotides align to TRBD2. This CDR3 has 17 amino acids. From germline, CDR1 is LGHNA and CDR2 YNFKEQ. Germline trimming cut 5 bases from V and 0 bases from J; bases unmatched to any gene: 8. The CDR3 bases are TGTGCCAGCAGCTCCGGACTAGCGGGGAGCCTCTCCTACGAGCAGTACTTC. The encoded protein is CASSSGLAGSLSYEQYF.

This chain connects TRBV15 to TRBJ2-2; no clear D. The CDR3 totals 13 residues. V shed 5 bases and J shed 5 bases, with 9 bases lying between them. From germline, CDR1 is LNHNV and CDR2 YYDKDF (reference sequence). This CDR3 is CATSQIITGELFF. Written as DNA, the CDR3 is TGTGCCACCAGCCAAATTATAACCGGGGAGCTGTTTTTT.

In the case of this clone: At one boundary the junction diverges from the germline segment, which might be a read error. The chain uses TRBV9 and TRBJ2-5, with D possibly being TRBD2 (6 bases). The CDR3 consists of 13 residues. Germline CDR1 and CDR2: SGDLS and YYNGEE. CDR3 residues: CASSVAGSETQHF. CDR3 in DNA: TGTGCCAGCAGCGTAGCCGGGAGCGAGACCCAGCACTTC.

The rearrangement links TRBV5-1 to TRBJ1-2, with 8 positions matching TRBD1. Germline V lookup: CDR1 SGHRS, CDR2 YFSETQ. V trimming: 3 bases; J trimming: 9 bases; junction bases outside the gene matches: 7. This CDR3 has 13 residues. CDR3 coding DNA: TGCGCCAGCAGCTCAGAGGACAGGGTCCGCTACACCTTC. Its protein product is CASSSEDRVRYTF.

The CDR3 DNA sequence: TGTGCCTGGAGGACTAGCGGGAGTATAACCGGGGAGCTGTTTTTT. Translating gives CAWRTSGSITGELFF. This chain uses TRBV30 with TRBJ2-2; 12 positions match TRBD2. Germline values: CDR1 GTSNPN, CDR2 SVGIG (reference sequence). The J segment lost 5 bases and the V segment lost 3 bases, leaving 4 bases of the junction unmatched. The CDR3 sequence is 15 residues long.

The chain carries TRBV6-1 and TRBJ2-1, with 7 positions matching TRBD1. The germline V gene has CDR1 MNHNS and CDR2 SASEGT. The CDR3 runs 14 residues. With V trimmed by 6 bases and J by 7 bases, 9 bases remained unmatched. The CDR3 DNA reads TGTGCCAGCAGCGAATACAGGGGAACGAATGAGCAGTTCTTC. Residues: CASSEYRGTNEQFF.

The chain links TRBV27 to TRBJ2-1; no reliable D call. The V gene's germline CDR1 is MNHEY and CDR2 SMNVEV (reference sequence). V was cut by 6 bases and J by 6 bases, with 9 bases left in between. The CDR3 consists of 12 residues. This CDR3 reads CASSTWSNEQFF. In DNA form, the CDR3 reads TGTGCCAGCAGCACGTGGAGCAATGAGCAGTTCTTC.

This clone is a singleton in its sample. The chain uses TRBV27 and TRBJ2-5, with D hard to call. Deletions cut 3 bases from V and 5 bases from J, with 10 bases between. CDR3 size: 13 residues. The germline V gene has CDR1 MNHEY and CDR2 SMNVEV (reference sequence). CDR3 protein: CASSFSTRETQYF. The CDR3 nucleotides are TGTGCCAGCAGTTTTAGTACCCGGGAGACCCAGTACTTC.

This clone was found once. This rearrangement joins TRBV11-2 to TRBJ1-5; no reliable D call. The CDR3 runs 13 residues. V lost 1 base and J 4 bases, leaving 5 bases between the germline ends. Germline V lookup: CDR1 SGHAT, CDR2 FQNNGV. In DNA, the CDR3 is TGTGCCAGCAGCTTAGTTCCAAATCAGCCCCAGCATTTT. Amino acids: CASSLVPNQPQHF.

CDR3 in DNA: TGTGCCAGCAGCTTAAACGGGGAGGTTCACGAGCAGTACTTC. This encodes CASSLNGEVHEQYF. The rearrangement uses TRBV7-2 and TRBJ2-7; perhaps TRBD2 as D (6 bases). The CDR3 length is 14 residues. CDR1 is SGHTA and CDR2 is FQGNSA in the germline V gene. V lost 2 bases to trimming and J lost 5 bases, with 13 bases between them.

This clone has at least ten counts. The junction differs from germline at one of its ends, possibly a read error. Other DNA sequences in the sample encode the same CDR3. This chain links TRBV5-5 with TRBJ2-3; D possibly corresponds to TRBD2 (5 bases). CDR1 is SGHKS and CDR2 is YYEKEE in the germline V gene (reference sequence). This CDR3 comprises 14 residues. DNA for the CDR3: TGTGTCAGCAGCTTGGTCCTACGGGGAGATACGCAGTATTTT. Translating it yields CVSSLVLRGDTQYF.

The V call is TRBV11-2, the J call TRBJ2-3, with 10 bases that match TRBD1. The V and J ends lost 0 bases and 3 bases, in that order; junction bases with no gene match: 6. CDR3 length: 17 amino acids. Germline V gene sequence: CDR1 SGHAT, CDR2 FQNNGV. CDR3 nucleotides: TGTGCCAGCAGCTTAGACCCTCCGGGACAGGGGACAGATACGCAGTATTTT. This encodes CASSLDPPGQGTDTQYF.

A few counts support this clone. The CDR3 protein is CASPTPNTIYF. DNA of the CDR3: TGTGCCAGCCCAACTCCAAACACCATATATTTT. This chain uses TRBV27 with TRBJ1-3, with D unresolved. Germline CDR1 is MNHEY and CDR2 is SMNVEV (reference sequence). CDR3 length: 11 amino acids. V dropped 8 bases and J dropped 6 bases, with 8 bases sitting between them.

Concerning this clone itself: A far larger clone is off by one base, so a read error is likely. Other DNA sequences in this specimen translate into the identical CDR3. This chain joins TRBV28 and TRBJ1-4; TRBD1 might be the D (5 bases). The V gene's germline CDR1 is MDHEN and CDR2 SYDVKM. The CDR3 loop spans 13 amino acids. Trimming removed 8 bases at V and 6 bases at J, with 13 bases between. The CDR3 bases are TGTGCCAGCCACCAGGGAGGGGATGAAAAACTGTTTTTT. Its translation: CASHQGGDEKLFF. Full variable domain (missing parts from reference TRBV28 and TRBJ1-4): DVKVTQSSRYLVKRTGEKVFLECVQDMDHENMFWYRQDPGLGLRLIYFSYDVKMKEKGDIPEGYSVSREKKERFSLILESASTNQTSMYLCASHQGGDEKLFFGSGTQLSVL.

The chain recombines TRBV5-1 with TRBJ1-5; D is ambiguous. The CDR3 covers 15 residues. V was pared by 0 bases and J by 3 bases, with 10 bases between. The germline CDR1 and CDR2 sequences are SGHRS and YFSETQ. The CDR3 spells CASSLEGRNNQPQHF. The CDR3 DNA reads TGCGCCAGCAGCTTGGAGGGTAGAAACAATCAGCCCCAGCATTTT.

This clone was detected only a few times. This chain joins TRBV6-1 and TRBJ1-2, with D hard to call. Per germline, CDR1 MNHNS and CDR2 SASEGT. The CDR3 has 13 residues. V lost 2 bases to trimming and J lost 5 bases, with 9 bases between them. CDR3 in amino acids: CASSEWGSYGYTF. The CDR3, as DNA: TGTGCCAGCAGTGAATGGGGATCTTATGGCTACACCTTC.

In the case of this clone: With a far larger clone one base away, a read error is the likely cause. Since the CDR3 does not end with the conserved phenylalanine or tryptophan, this likely comes from a read error. The rearrangement uses TRBV2 and TRBJ1-1; 9 positions match TRBD1. The CDR3 spans 14 residues. Germline loops: CDR1 SNHLY, CDR2 FYNNEI. Losses at the gene ends were 8 bases for V and 4 bases for J; bases not matched to a gene: 8. For the CDR3, the DNA is TGTGCCAGCTACCGGGACAGGGTCAGCACTGAAGCTTTCCTT. This encodes CASYRDRVSTEAFL.

This chain links TRBV4-2 with TRBJ2-4, with 15 bases identical to TRBD2. This CDR3 has 16 residues. Germline CDR1 is LGHNA and CDR2 is YNFKEQ. J gave up 8 bases and V 4 bases, and 6 bases lay outside the gene matches. The CDR3: CASSRTSGRAGDIQYF. For the CDR3, the DNA is TGTGCCAGCAGCCGGACTAGCGGGAGGGCGGGAGACATTCAGTACTTC.

Turning to this clone: A read error is the likely source, as a far larger clone sits one nucleotide away. Other nucleotide sequences in the sample specify the same CDR3. This rearrangement joins TRBV9 to TRBJ1-2; D is ambiguous. There are 10 residues in the CDR3. CDR1 SGDLS and CDR2 YYNGEE come from the germline V gene. The CDR3 sequence: CASIEGGHTF. The CDR3 nucleotides read TGTGCTAGCATCGAGGGAGGGCACACCTTC.

The CDR3 protein is CASTKAGGGCNEQFF. Written as DNA, the CDR3 is TGTGCCAGCACCAAAGCGGGAGGTGGCTGCAATGAGCAGTTCTTC. The chain is built from TRBV6-1 and TRBJ2-1, with TRBD2 matching over 9 bases. J was trimmed by 6 bases and V by 7 bases; bases with no gene match: 10. CDR3 length: 15 amino acids. Germline CDR1 is MNHNS and CDR2 is SASEGT.

The CDR3 sequence is CASSPAGGAYEQYF. CDR3 nucleotide sequence: TGTGCCAGTAGTCCAGCTGGGGGTGCCTACGAGCAGTACTTC. The rearrangement uses TRBV19 and TRBJ2-7; D assignment may be TRBD1 or TRBD2 (5 bases each). The CDR3 covers 14 residues. The V gene's germline CDR1 is LNHDA and CDR2 SQIVND (reference sequence). V was trimmed by 5 bases and J by 2 bases, leaving 13 bases between them.

V usage is TRBV5-1 and J usage is TRBJ2-7, with D perhaps matching TRBD1 (6 bases). Trimming stripped 2 bases from V and 0 bases from J, with 21 bases between. Germline V gives CDR1 SGHRS, CDR2 YFSETQ. This CDR3 has 18 amino acids. CDR3: CASSFGPPSRQVSYEQYF. DNA for the CDR3: TGCGCCAGCAGCTTTGGACCTCCTTCTCGACAGGTCTCCTACGAGCAGTACTTC.

This clone was picked up many times. The sample holds other DNA sequences that translate to the same CDR3. The genes are TRBV4-1 and TRBJ2-5, with 16 bases lining up with TRBD2. The CDR3 runs 22 residues. J was trimmed by 4 bases and V by 2 bases; bases with no gene match: 19. Germline V gene sequence: CDR1 MGHRA, CDR2 YSYEKL. The CDR3 DNA reads as TGCGCCAGCAGCCAACCCCCCTTGGGACTAGCGGGAGGGTCGGGGGAGATAGAGACCCAGTACTTC. Translation: CASSQPPLGLAGGSGEIETQYF.

The chain employs TRBV29-1 and TRBJ2-1, with D unclear. Germline V lookup: CDR1 SQVTM, CDR2 ANQGSEA. The CDR3 extends over 14 amino acids. Trimming left V 0 bases short and J 3 bases short, with 9 bases between. The CDR3: CSVEDVLFYNEQFF. In DNA form, the CDR3 reads TGCAGCGTTGAAGATGTACTATTCTACAATGAGCAGTTCTTC.

A note on this clone: In the same sample, other DNA sequences code for this CDR3. The rearrangement uses TRBV5-1 and TRBJ1-1; 8 bases line up with TRBD1. V shed 4 bases, J shed 1 base, and the junction held 3 bases outside the gene matches. The CDR3 contains 14 residues. The germline V gene encodes CDR1 SGHRS and CDR2 YFSETQ. The CDR3 coding sequence is TGCGCCAGCAGCCCTGGGACAGGGAACACTGAAGCTTTCTTT. Translated: CASSPGTGNTEAFF.

The table lists this clone with a count of one. The same CDR3 can be traced to other DNA sequences in this sample. The chain is built from TRBV18 and TRBJ1-4; perhaps TRBD1 as D (6 bases). V was clipped by 1 base and J by 2 bases, with 14 bases between them. From germline, CDR1 is KGHSH and CDR2 LQKENI. CDR3 length equals 17 residues. CDR3: CASSPRRAGATNEKLFF. The DNA for the CDR3 is TGTGCCAGCTCACCACGAAGGGCGGGGGCTACTAATGAAAAACTGTTTTTT.

The rearrangement uses TRBV4-3 and TRBJ1-1; D is unresolved. This CDR3 is 13 amino acids long. V shed 0 bases and J shed 7 bases, with 9 bases lying between them. Looked up from germline, CDR1 is LGHNA and CDR2 is YSLEER. The CDR3 sequence is CASSQDLTFEAFF. The CDR3 DNA reads TGCGCCAGCAGCCAAGATCTTACCTTTGAAGCTTTCTTT.

The CDR3, as DNA: TGTGCCAGCAGTGTGGGGAGAGCCAATCAGCCCCAGCATTTT. Its translation: CASSVGRANQPQHF. The V call is TRBV6-1, the J call TRBJ1-5; no firm D call. The length of the CDR3 is 14 residues. The germline V gene encodes CDR1 MNHNS and CDR2 SASEGT. V lost 4 bases and J lost 3, with 10 bases in between.